These T cell receptor beta chains were read from a single sample in a study of shared clonotypes between healthy human individuals. Sequencing used immunoSEQ multiplex PCR; TCRdb keeps in-frame clones, though not all of them. The repertoire holds 1.5 million to 2.5 million clones, with about 94% as singletons. The sample comprised naive CD8+ T cells sorted from blood. These receptors were obtained from a man younger than 30 in good health. Each CDR3 is given without its conserved first and last residue. The order of the fields is clone size, V gene, J gene, CDR3 protein. The size entry is marked missing in some rows and otherwise reads once, few, many or a size class.

>-|TRBV6-5|TRBJ1-1
ASAFVENTEAF
>once|TRBV18|TRBJ1-3
ASSPPERELNTIY
>-|TRBV29-1|TRBJ2-3
SVDWPSGRIDTQY
>-|TRBV13|TRBJ2-3
ASSSHGPDTQY
>-|TRBV4-1|TRBJ2-5
ASSQEGHTETQY
>-|TRBV28|TRBJ1-5
ASSPPRDQVGNQPQH
>-|TRBV19|TRBJ1-1
ASSWQGVPEAF
>-|TRBV5-6|TRBJ2-7
ASSGGVKSTYEQY
>-|TRBV28|TRBJ1-1
ASSDRNTEAF
>-|TRBV30|TRBJ2-7
AWSVAGPYEQY
>-|TRBV4-3|TRBJ2-5
ASSQVWTSAETQY
>-|TRBV28|TRBJ1-3
ASSLSGGPGNTIY
>-|TRBV5-8|TRBJ2-7
ASSLDRGFYEQY
>-|TRBV30|TRBJ2-5
AVLLGEMGETQY
>-|TRBV10-1|TRBJ2-4
ASSEIKRDHPAKNIQY
>once|TRBV9|TRBJ1-1
ASSVGQGQGAPNTEAF
>once|TRBV6-1|TRBJ1-1
ASSEDRVSEAF
>-|TRBV7-9|TRBJ2-7
ASSSGLAFTYEQY
>-|TRBV6-5|TRBJ1-2
ASNTGTDSNYGYT
>-|TRBV6-6|TRBJ2-7
ASSYSNTYEQY
>-|TRBV19|TRBJ1-6
ASTPGTDGSPLH
>-|TRBV30|TRBJ1-5
AWSTGTGGLEPQH
>-|TRBV7-9|TRBJ1-2
ASSLAGRTNYGYT
>-|TRBV19|TRBJ2-2
ASYREFGELF
>-|TRBV29-1|TRBJ2-5
SVEERGGLQETQY
>-|TRBV7-2|TRBJ1-3
ASSFGDSGNTIY
>-|TRBV7-6|TRBJ2-7
ASSLLGGDEQY
>-|TRBV4-3|TRBJ1-2
ASSQEDRLVVDGYT
>-|TRBV5-1|TRBJ2-3
ASSFRQGRADTQY
>-|TRBV6-5|TRBJ1-1
ASSPGLNTEAF
>-|TRBV11-2|TRBJ2-7
ATPGNEDYEQY
>-|TRBV7-9|TRBJ1-1
ASSPGEWVNTEAF
>-|TRBV27|TRBJ1-5
ASTPDREGDQPQH
>once|TRBV7-8|TRBJ2-1
ASSLAPEGDNEQF
>-|TRBV7-9|TRBJ1-1
ASSLGVIGSLGNTEAF
>-|TRBV27|TRBJ2-1
ASSLLDWGLNEQF
>-|TRBV30|TRBJ1-1
AWSADRGGTEAF
>-|TRBV28|TRBJ1-1
ASSWPGQGETEAF
>-|TRBV4-1|TRBJ2-3
ASSQDPGRPPSTDTQY
>-|TRBV7-9|TRBJ2-1
ASSFLQSPPYNEQF
>-|TRBV4-1|TRBJ1-1
ASSQEWAENTEAF
>once|TRBV6-5|TRBJ2-3
ASTPSSGTADTQY
>-|TRBV4-3|TRBJ1-6
ASSQGGDYSSSPLH
>-|TRBV6-1|TRBJ2-7
ASNLGGPPYEQY
>few|TRBV7-9|TRBJ1-1
ASSLSDTEAF
>-|TRBV5-1|TRBJ2-1
ASSAELAGVINEQF
>-|TRBV27|TRBJ2-5
ASRASGSYETQY
>-|TRBV9|TRBJ2-2
ASSADSNTGELF